This TCR beta chain was found in a study of molecular identifiers for immune sequencing clone quantification. Notes on the study in general: Clones exceeding 20 RNA copies carried over 97% of effector molecules but under 1% of naive-cell molecules.

Sequencing libraries of naive CD8 cells derived from approximately 20,000 to 1,000,000 sorted cells with 10%, 30% or 50% RNA. Isolation of naive CD8 T cells was achieved by sorting on a CD8+CD4-CCR7+CD45RA+ phenotype. Listed TCR primers and previously described methods were used for bulk TCR libraries. One entry per CDR3 protein, called by TCRdb with MiXCR from the PCR reads. Found here are about 640,000 distinct CDR3 sequences, about 20% of them singletons; the top ten hold around 0.9%. This clonotype was counted at least ten times. The antigen is undetermined. The specimen sequenced was naive CD8+ T cells from blood, with Jurkat cell RNA spiked in. Documented subset: FACS-sorted CD8+CD4-CCR7+CD45RA+ naive T cells. The origin of this receptor is a human donor in good health. Some libraries in this study had Jurkat cell RNA spiked in.

The CDR3 coding sequence is TGTGCCAGCAGTTACGGCCCAAAGACTAGCGGAGACTACGAGCAGTACTTC. It encodes CASSYGPKTSGDYEQYF. The rearrangement links TRBV6-5 to TRBJ2-7; TRBD2 matches 9 bases. Germline V gene sequence: CDR1 MNHEY, CDR2 SVGAGI. V lost 2 bases, J lost 3 bases, and 11 bases stayed unmatched. The CDR3 length is 17 residues.